This T cell receptor beta chain stems from a study of T cells expressing NK-cell markers. Across the whole study: All TCR beta repertoires analysed originated from sorted CD3+CD56+NKG2C+, CD3+CD56+NKG2C- and CD3+CD56-NKG2C+ T cells. One of the eight sequenced donors was seronegative, whereas the other seven were HCMV-seropositive.

Overall study results and limits: Six or seven donors carried dominant NKG2C+ clonotypes that made up roughly 1.0-8% of their CD8+ T cells.

Using the 5' RACE reads, TCRdb records one entry per CDR3 protein without DNA. Its table records about 260,000 distinct CDR3 sequences. Regarding this clonotype: What it binds is not known.

The CDR3 runs to 14 residues. Germline lookup yields CDR1 SGDLS and CDR2 YYNGEE. Sequences were obtained from blood T cells: a sorted CD56 or NKG2C T cell subset, CD4+ or CD8+ T cells, or bulk PBMC T cells (not recorded which). The V gene is TRBV9, the J gene TRBJ2-7; absent DNA, TCRdb's TRBD1 call cannot be checked. This TCR derives from a man aged 18-30 years in good health. The CDR3 spells CASSPRDRAHEQYF.